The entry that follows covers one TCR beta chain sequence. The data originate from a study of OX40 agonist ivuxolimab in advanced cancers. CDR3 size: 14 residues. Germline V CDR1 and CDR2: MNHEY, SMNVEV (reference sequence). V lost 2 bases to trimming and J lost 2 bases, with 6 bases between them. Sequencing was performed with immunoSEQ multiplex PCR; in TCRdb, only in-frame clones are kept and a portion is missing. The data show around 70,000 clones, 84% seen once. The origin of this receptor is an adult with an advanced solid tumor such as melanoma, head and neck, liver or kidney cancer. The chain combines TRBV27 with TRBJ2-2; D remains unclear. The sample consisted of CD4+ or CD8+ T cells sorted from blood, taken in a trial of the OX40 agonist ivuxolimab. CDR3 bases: TGTGCCAGCAGTTTAACTCGAAACACCGGGGAGCTGTTTTTT. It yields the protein CASSLTRNTGELFF.